This TCR beta chain was profiled in a study of glioma-infiltrating T cells (dated by TCRdb to the mid-2010s). Broadly, across the study: Low-grade gliomas were WHO grade II oligodendrogliomas or astrocytomas, and glioblastomas were WHO grade IV tumors sampled at initial rather than recurrent diagnosis. Glioma patients received dexamethasone for six or fewer days before surgery. Sequencing coverage of roughly 4- to 10-fold of about 950,000 peripheral T cells was targeted for blood libraries. Glioma tissue, non-neoplastic brain tissue and matched peripheral blood mononuclear cells were used as sources from which TCR alpha- and beta-chain repertoires were sequenced. Each tissue-infiltrating repertoire was compared with the same patient's peripheral blood repertoire to measure divergence between tissue and blood T-cell populations. Three low-grade glioma patients, 7 or 8 primary glioblastoma patients and three non-glioma patients contributing non-neoplastic brain tissue were included in the paired cohort.

General findings and caveats noted by the study authors: Only a very small number of CDR3 sequences turned up in both tissue and blood, a result put down to high CDR3 diversity combined with limited sampling. In non-neoplastic patients, VJ-independent divergence between tissue and blood fell below expectation, whereas in all gliomas, and especially in low-grade gliomas, the divergence rose above expectation. Patients with low tissue-blood divergence were marked by a signature set of shared blood CDR3 motifs, and that set was depleted in highly divergent patients. The group comparisons were based on small numbers of patients: three non-neoplastic, three low-grade glioma and several glioblastoma patients.

Immediately after resection, surgical brain or tumor specimens were cryofrozen in liquid nitrogen, and peripheral blood cells were collected at the same time. Only a few counts were recorded for this clonotype. The antigen it recognizes is unknown. The record has no base qualities; no much larger clone is one base away. From the cysteine through the phenylalanine, the CDR3 covers 12 amino acids. Solely the CDR3 DNA is kept, with 36 bases framed from the first base. The germline V gene provides CDR1 SQVTM and CDR2 ANQGSEA. V and J lose 8 bases and 3 bases, and a span of 12 bases separates them. TCR alpha and beta CDR3 regions were amplified with the iRepertoire nested amplicon-rescue multiplex PCR (arm-PCR) platform from RNA. The input for one-step reverse transcription and amplification was 100-400 ng of either tissue mRNA or PBMC total RNA. Following bead purification, Illumina adapters were added by a secondary multiplex PCR, and libraries between 200 and 400 bp were gel-purified. Libraries carried internal 6-nucleotide barcodes used for demultiplexing. Sequencing of libraries was performed on an Illumina MiSeq with 2x220 or 2x250 nucleotide paired-end reads. The study's own analysis went as follows. Paired reads were merged with FLASH 1.2.11 and aligned to the GRCh37 human genome with BWA-MEM before extracting TRA and TRB reads. V and J assignment used an IMGT-derived reference of cassette sequences and CDR3 motifs that included pseudogenes. Reads were translated in three frames, and productive CDR3s were defined by a C…FGXG motif without stop codons. Clonotypes were defined as unique combinations of V-J cassette pair and CDR3 amino acid sequence. Reads were filtered by Hamming distance, thresholded by each sample's sequence error rate in mapped regions. Through fastp at Q25 and MiXCR, TCRdb rebuilt clones from the public reads, retaining in-frame beta chains. Every CDR3 protein is listed once, alongside the most common genes and DNA of its rows. TCRdb's processing, not the authors' own work, is the source of the V and J calls. For this sample there are around 350,000 distinct CDR3 sequences; roughly two fifths appear just once. 9.5% to 15% of the sample comes from the top ten.

The receptor comes from a human donor with low-grade glioma or glioblastoma, undergoing nonglioma brain surgery, or in good health (not recorded which). The sample taken for sequencing was glioma tissue, nonneoplastic brain tissue, or PBMCs (not recorded which). Recombination linked TRBV29-1 to TRBJ2-3; the D gene identity is not certain. The CDR3 corresponds to CSWGYGTDTQYF. The sequence in DNA is TGCAGCTGGGGATATGGTACAGATACGCAGTATTTT.